This TCR beta chain was observed in a study of long-term antiretroviral therapy in people with HIV. With 6 bases removed from V and 7 bases from J, the gap between germline ends came to 16 bases. The germline V gene encodes CDR1 MDHEN and CDR2 SYDVKM. CDR3 size: 14 residues. An immunoSEQ assay, version v3.0, was performed at survey level. Method: immunoSEQ multiplex PCR; TCRdb's copy keeps in-frame clones and lacks some. The table includes 38,000 or so clones, around 80% detected once. HIV-positive participants were all treated in the United States. Comment on this clone: Its antigen is currently unknown.

Study outcomes and limitations: Neither ART adherence, viral resistance nor therapy changes were documented. Clonal populations expanded prior to ART predominated within the repertoire at all time points.

The genes are TRBV28 and TRBJ1-5, with D perhaps matching TRBD1 (6 bases). The receptor comes from a man younger than 35 with HIV. The sample here was unsorted PBMCs, taken 1.5 years after starting antiretroviral therapy. The CDR3 bases are TGTGCCAGCAGGCCCACAGGGTCGGGACAGCCCCAGCATTTT. It codes for CASRPTGSGQPQHF. Complete variable domain (other parts from reference TRBV28 and TRBJ1-5): DVKVTQSSRYLVKRTGEKVFLECVQDMDHENMFWYRQDPGLGLRLIYFSYDVKMKEKGDIPEGYSVSREKKERFSLILESASTNQTSMYLCASRPTGSGQPQHFGDGTRLSIL.